This T cell receptor beta chain was sequenced in a study of T cells in Graves' hyperthyroidism and ophthalmopathy (dated by TCRdb to about 2019). For the study in its entirety: Peripheral blood samples were taken at the time of initial diagnosis, prior to any treatment. The paper describes TCR Vbeta CDR3 sequencing of roughly 130 peripheral blood samples, made up of 43 ophthalmopathy patients, roughly 72 hyperthyroidism patients and 17 progressor patients. The roughly 91 discovery patients were randomly divided into training and test sets at a 7:3 ratio. In about 6 Graves' hyperthyroidism patients, the study also compared T-cell repertoires from thyroid tissue with T-cell repertoires from blood. After sampling, hyperthyroidism patients received methimazole starting at 30 mg daily, and ophthalmopathy patients received high-dose intravenous methylprednisolone. A discovery cohort of about 100 patients, approximately 45 with Graves' ophthalmopathy and 55 to 65 with stable Graves' hyperthyroidism, was used to find distinguishing TCR V-J signatures. Prospective prediction of ophthalmopathy was tested in an independent validation cohort of 18 to 20 hyperthyroidism patients and approximately 17 patients who later progressed to ophthalmopathy. Overall study outcomes, separate from this receptor: Sample size was not statistically predetermined, and blinding of investigators to group allocation was not performed. A 13 V-J signature model separated ophthalmopathy from stable hyperthyroidism, with around 91% sensitivity and about 81% specificity in cross-validation and 80%/75% in testing. Most expanded thyroid clonotypes (frequency above 0.001) were also detected in blood, suggesting blood repertoires may reflect thyroid immune responses. In validation, the model predicted progression to ophthalmopathy with roughly 66% sensitivity and about 73% specificity, a median of approximately 6.7 months before onset.

Stable Graves' hyperthyroidism was defined as no progression to ophthalmopathy during 18 months of follow-up. Hyperthyroidism patients were aged 18 to 65 years and newly diagnosed, with disease duration of less than 2 months. Patients with uncontrolled infections, other autoimmune diseases, pregnancy or lactation were excluded. Diagnoses were based on clinical symptoms, serum thyroxine and TRAb, thyroid ultrasound and orbital computed tomography. Ficoll-Paque density gradient centrifugation was used to isolate PBMCs from 10 ml of fresh peripheral blood. Total RNA was extracted using Trizol reagent, and RNA quality was assessed on an Agilent 2100 Bioanalyzer. This clonotype has only a few counts. It has no known antigen specificity. No per-base quality is available; no much larger clone lies one base away. The TCR beta CDR3 regions were amplified from RNA transcripts. For the first round of RT-PCR on the TCR CDR3, the HTBI primer set was used together with the Qiagen OneStep RT-PCR kit. Libraries were constructed in a second round of multiplex PCR, after which size selection and purification were carried out. The libraries were sequenced on an Illumina HiSeq2000 using paired-end 100 bp reads. The authors processed their data as follows. Raw data were processed with SOAPnuke, discarding reads with adapters, uncalled bases, mean Phred below 15, or no exact constant-primer or identifier match. COPE v1.2.5 was used to merge the high-quality paired reads, and each unique nucleotide sequence was defined as a clonotype. Clonotypes were aligned to IMGT TRBV, TRBD and TRBJ reference segments using MiTCR v1.1. Only V-J combinations with frequency above 0.0001, covering 99% to 99.2% of repertoires, were analysed. The TCS score was defined as the ratio of F50 (clonal expansion) to E x V (chaos), calculated using BLOSUM62-based TCRdist between CDR3 peptides within each V-J. Welch's t-statistics and random forest reduced just over 500 V-J features to about 12, which were used in a naive Bayes classifier (R e1071). TCRdb reprocessed the public reads (quality trimming at Q25 with fastp, clone calling with MiXCR) and kept in-frame beta chains. Identical CDR3 protein sequences are pooled into one entry, listed with their most common genes and DNA. The V and J calls and clone size are TCRdb's, not the authors'. The sample contains approximately 420,000 distinct CDR3 sequences, roughly an eighth of them found a single time. The ten largest clones capture 5% to 6% of the sample.

Here V drops 7 bases and J drops 3 bases, and the junction holds 8 bases not matched to any gene. Taken from cysteine to phenylalanine, the CDR3 has 15 residues. Just the 45-base CDR3 DNA is kept, in frame starting at base 1. CDR1 and CDR2, looked up from the germline V gene (reference sequence), are LNHDA and SQIVND. The V gene is TRBV19 and the J gene is TRBJ2-2; 7 junctional bases match TRBD2. The sample was blood. The receptor comes from a woman aged 18-30 years with Graves' hyperthyroidism. The CDR3 is CASKSRTRDTGELFF. The bases are TGTGCCAGTAAATCTCGGACTAGGGACACCGGGGAGCTGTTTTTT.